One T cell receptor (beta chain) is described in this entry. This sample is drawn from a study of blood T cells in healthy people across ages. The CDR3 is 16 residues long. Germline values: CDR1 LNHNV, CDR2 YYDKDF (reference sequence). V was pared by 2 bases and J by 2 bases, with 4 bases of the junction left unmatched. Alongside a J-beta primer mix, a sample-barcoded 5' primer served in a second PCR lasting about 7 to 12 cycles. TCRdb fed the 5' RACE reads into MiXCR, producing one record per CDR3 protein. Here the sample spans nearly 800,000 distinct CDR3 sequences, around 25% being singletons. The sample was also reused in another study, on T cells of mothers and their children.

The chain carries TRBV15 and TRBJ2-1; 9 bases agree with TRBD1. Specimen: blood. This TCR came from a boy aged 5-17 years in good health. CDR3 bases: TGTGCCACCAGCAGAAACCGGGACAGGGCCTACAATGAGCAGTTCTTC. Amino acid sequence: CATSRNRDRAYNEQFF.